A selection of T cell receptor beta chains follows, all from one sample in a study of cytomegalovirus exposure and HLA in healthy donors. Assay: immunoSEQ multiplex PCR; the TCRdb copy retains only in-frame clones and omits some. The sample contains more than 80,000 clones, roughly 82% of which appear only once. The sample taken for sequencing was PBMCs. These TCRs come from a man between 50 and 59 years old in good health and CMV-seronegative. Each CDR3 is given with its conserved first and last residue. D genes are given only for firm matches. Part of the rows lack a size; the others show once, few, many or a class for expanded clones.

TRBJ1-4 NA NA TRBV7-9 TGTGCCAGCAGTCACACAGGTCCCGGGGGTGGGCTGTTTTTT CASSHTGPGGGLFF
TRBJ1-4 NA NA TRBV2 TGTGCCAGCAGTGAATTGGAGCATGAAAAACTGTTTTTT CASSELEHEKLFF
TRBJ1-1 NA NA TRBV6-1 TGTGCCAGCAAGGAGGTTTCCCCGGGAGGCGCTTTCTTT CASKEVSPGGAFF
TRBJ1-1 NA NA TRBV2 TGTGCCAGCAGTGCGTATGAGGTTGACACTGAAGCTTTCTTT CASSAYEVDTEAFF
TRBJ2-1 NA NA TRBV7-9 TGTGCCAGCAGATACGCGGCGGGGGCCTCTTCTAACAATGAGCAGTTCTTC CASRYAAGASSNNEQFF
TRBJ1-1 NA TRBD1 TRBV4-2 TGTGCCAGCAGCCAAACTAGACAGGGGACTGAAGCTTTCTTT CASSQTRQGTEAFF
TRBJ1-1 once TRBD1 TRBV2 TGTGCCAGCAGTGAAAATAACAGGGGGCAAGCTTTCTTT CASSENNRGQAFF
TRBJ2-7 NA TRBD1 TRBV5-1 TGCGCCAGCAGCAAGGGACAGGGGGACTACGAGCAGTACTTC CASSKGQGDYEQYF
TRBJ1-5 once TRBD1 TRBV7-9 TGTGCCAGCAGCTTAGCAGTAGGGGGCGCGGAGCAGCCCCAGCATTTT CASSLAVGGAEQPQHF
TRBJ1-1 NA NA TRBV6-1 TGTGCCAGCAGTGACCAACATAGCATGAACACTGAAGCTTTCTTT CASSDQHSMNTEAFF
TRBJ2-2 NA NA TRBV7-9 TGTGCCAGCAGCTTAGCGGGGACACCGCGAGGCACCGGGGAGCTGTTTTTT CASSLAGTPRGTGELFF
TRBJ1-5 NA NA TRBV29-1 TGCAGCGTTGCAGGTGATATCAATCAGCCCCAGCATTTT CSVAGDINQPQHF
TRBJ1-2 NA NA TRBV2 TGTGCCAGCCGTAACTATGGCTACACCTTC CASRNYGYTF
TRBJ1-2 NA NA TRBV19 TGTGCCAGTAGTATAGATGAGGATTACTATGGCTACACCTTC CASSIDEDYYGYTF
TRBJ2-5 NA TRBD1 TRBV2 TGTGCCAGCAGTGGAGGGACAGACCAAGAGACCCAGTACTTC CASSGGTDQETQYF
TRBJ1-2 NA NA TRBV2 TGTGCCAGCAGTGACGTTGCAGGGGTGAATGGCTACACCTTT CASSDVAGVNGYTF
TRBJ1-2 few TRBD1 TRBV19 TGTGCCAGTAAAGGACAGGGCGGCTACACCTTC CASKGQGGYTF
TRBJ1-3 NA NA TRBV7-9 TGTGCCAGCAGCTCCGCTAACTTTGAGGGAAACACCATATATTTT CASSSANFEGNTIYF
TRBJ1-1 NA TRBD1 TRBV2 TGTGCCAGAGGGGGGACAGGGGGTCCCCTGGTCACTGAAGCTTTCTTT CARGGTGGPLVTEAFF
TRBJ1-3 NA NA TRBV7-2 TGTGCCAGCAGCAGCCTACAGGGCCTATTCTCTGGAAACACCATATATTTT CASSSLQGLFSGNTIYF
TRBJ2-7 NA TRBD1 TRBV5-1 TGCGCCAGCAGCAGTCGACAGGGGGCCTGGAACGAGCAGTACTTC CASSSRQGAWNEQYF
TRBJ1-1 few NA TRBV6-5 TGTGCCAGCAGACCCACAGTCAACACTGAAGCTTTCTTT CASRPTVNTEAFF
TRBJ1-2 NA NA TRBV28 TGTGCCAGCAGTTTAAGGGGAATCAATGGCTACACCTTC CASSLRGINGYTF
TRBJ1-5 NA NA TRBV5-8 TGTGCCAGCAGCGGTGGCGCAGGACAGCCCCAGCATTTT CASSGGAGQPQHF
TRBJ2-2 NA NA TRBV28 TGTGCCAGCAGCCAAATCGCGGGGGCCAGGAACACCGGGGAGCTGTTTTTT CASSQIAGARNTGELFF
TRBJ1-1 few NA TRBV6-1 TGTGCCAGCAGTGAAACGGGATTGAACACTGAAGCTTTCTTT CASSETGLNTEAFF
TRBJ2-4 once NA TRBV7-2 TGTGCCAGCAGCTTAGCGACGGGGGAAAACATTCAGTACTTC CASSLATGENIQYF
TRBJ2-5 NA TRBD2 TRBV6-1 TGTGCCAGCAGTGAAGAGCGGGGGGGGACACTCGAGACCCAGTACTTC CASSEERGGTLETQYF
TRBJ2-3 NA TRBD1 TRBV27 TGTGCCAGCAGATCTCCCGGGACAGGTGGAGATACGCAGTATTTT CASRSPGTGGDTQYF
TRBJ2-2 NA NA TRBV4-1 TGCGCCAGCAGCCAAGAGCCAGGGGAGTCCGCGAACACCGGGGAGCTGTTTTTT CASSQEPGESANTGELFF
TRBJ1-6 NA NA TRBV2 TGTGCCAGCAGGGACAGTAGGAATTCACCCCTCCACTTT CASRDSRNSPLHF
TRBJ2-1 few NA TRBV5-1 TGCGCCAGCAGCTGGGGGGGCCTAAGGAATGAGCAGTTCTTC CASSWGGLRNEQFF
TRBJ2-3 NA TRBD1 TRBV9 TGTGCCAGCAGCTTCTCAGGACAGGGGTTCGGAACAGATACGCAGTATTTT CASSFSGQGFGTDTQYF
TRBJ2-7 once TRBD2 TRBV4-2 TGTGCCAGCAGTCTGGGACTAGCGGGGGTACGTTCCTACGAGCAGTACTTC CASSLGLAGVRSYEQYF
TRBJ1-2 NA TRBD1 TRBV4-1 TGCGCCAGCAGCCGCTCCGACAGGGACACGCGGTATGGCTACACCTTC CASSRSDRDTRYGYTF
TRBJ1-1 NA NA TRBV20-1 TGCAGTGCGCAGGAAAACACTGAAGCTTTCTTT CSAQENTEAFF
TRBJ2-7 NA NA TRBV7-2 TGTGCCAGCAGCTTAGTTCCGGGACATCCGACCCCCGCGCAGTACTTC CASSLVPGHPTPAQYF
TRBJ2-2 NA TRBD2 TRBV5-6 TGTGCCAGCAGACGTACCTTCGGTACTAGCGGGGAACACACCGGGGAGCTGTTTTTT CASRRTFGTSGEHTGELFF
TRBJ2-7 once TRBD1 TRBV30 TGTGCCTGGAGTCCCCCCGGGACAGGGGGCTACGAGCAGTACTTC CAWSPPGTGGYEQYF
TRBJ1-1 NA NA TRBV6-5 TGTGCCAGCACCAGGCCAGGGCTGAACACTGAAGCTTTCTTT CASTRPGLNTEAFF
TRBJ1-2 NA TRBD1 TRBV7-8 TGTGCCAGCAGCACACAGACAGGGCTAGGAATGTTCACCTTC CASSTQTGLGMFTF
TRBJ2-7 NA TRBD1 TRBV5-6 TGTGCCAGCAGCTTGCTCACGGGACAGGGTCTGTCCTACGAGCAGTACTTC CASSLLTGQGLSYEQYF
TRBJ1-5 NA TRBD1 TRBV2 TGTGCCAGCACGCCTCAGGGGGACGATCAGCCCCAGCATTTT CASTPQGDDQPQHF
TRBJ2-7 NA NA TRBV7-2 TGTGCCAGCAGCTTAGCTATTTCCTACGAGCAGTACTTC CASSLAISYEQYF
TRBJ1-2 NA TRBD1 TRBV6-5 TGTGCCAGCAGTTGGACAGGAGATGGCTACACCTTC CASSWTGDGYTF
TRBJ2-1 NA NA TRBV1 TGCACCAGTCGGGGTAGGACTAGCGGGGGGGCCCCGGAGAATGAGCAGTTCTTC CTSRGRTSGGAPENEQFF
TRBJ2-1 NA NA TRBV11-2 TGTGCCAGCAGCCCGGACTTGGACAATGAGCAGTTCTTC CASSPDLDNEQFF
TRBJ1-6 NA TRBD1 TRBV15 TGTGCCACCAGCAGAGAGGGGACAGAAAATTCACCCCTCCACTTT CATSREGTENSPLHF
TRBJ1-2 NA NA TRBV5-4 TGTGCCAGCAGCTCTGGGCCTCCAGAAGATGGCTACACCTTC CASSSGPPEDGYTF
TRBJ2-3 NA TRBD1 TRBV5-5 TGTGCCAGCAGCTTTCGGACAGGGAGGAACACAGATACGCAGTATTTT CASSFRTGRNTDTQYF
TRBJ2-3 once NA TRBV7-2 TGTGCCAGCAGCTCGGTACAGGGTGGTTACACAGATACGCAGTATTTT CASSSVQGGYTDTQYF
TRBJ2-3 NA TRBD2 TRBV5-1 TGCGCCAGCAGCACGACCGGGGCTAGCGGGACCTATAGCACAGATACGCAGTATTTT CASSTTGASGTYSTDTQYF
TRBJ2-7 NA NA TRBV29-1 TGCAGCGTTGAAACCCTCAGGGTAGGAGAGCAGTACTTC CSVETLRVGEQYF
TRBJ1-2 NA NA TRBV18 TGTGCCAGCTCACCTATCACCTTC CASSPITF
TRBJ1-2 NA TRBD1 TRBV19 TGTGCCAGTAGTGGGACAGGGGGGTATGGCTACACCTTC CASSGTGGYGYTF
TRBJ2-5 NA TRBD2 TRBV6-5 TGTGCCAGCGTGACTAGCGGGGGGGAGACCCAGTACTTC CASVTSGGETQYF
TRBJ1-1 once NA TRBV29-1 TGCAGCGTTGAGCTGGGGACAAACACTGAAGCTTTCTTT CSVELGTNTEAFF
TRBJ2-3 once NA TRBV6-5 TGTGCCAGCAGTGAAGCAGGGCGAGATACGCAGTATTTT CASSEAGRDTQYF